This TCR beta chain was captured in a study of blood T cell repertoires in COVID-19. As for the study in general: Researchers got acute and convalescent COVID-19 samples from the United States, Italy and Spain. T cells, B-cell-depleted T cells, or PBMCs provided the cDNA or gDNA that served as material.

Original data processing: Reference gene primer amplification in the assay estimated nucleated cell counts. Data came from immunoSEQ multiplex PCR; TCRdb stores just in-frame clones and leaves some out. V and J calls and clone size are given by that table; D and trimming were obtained from the DNA. The sample holds roughly 110,000 clones, 71% seen once. This CDR3 spans 15 amino acids. From germline, CDR1 is SNHLY and CDR2 FYNNEI. Between the trimmed V and J ends, which lost 4 bases and 8 bases, there was a span of 15 bases. Sequences were obtained from peripheral blood. The chain links TRBV2 to TRBJ1-6; no clear D gene. This receptor was obtained from a human donor with acute or convalescent COVID-19. The donor label of this sample is uncertain. CDR3 bases: TGTGCCAGCAGTGGGATACACTTAGCGGATTCACCCCTCCACTTT. Translation gives CASSGIHLADSPLHF.